The 2 T cell receptor beta chains below were found in one sample sequenced in a study of T cell repertoires in cytomegalovirus infection. What these receptors recognize is not known. Using its own MiXCR run on the reads, TCRdb lists one record per CDR3 protein. The table includes under 150,000 distinct CDR3 sequences, over 25% detected once. This specimen was CD8+ T cells from cultured PBMCs, taken from culture after CMV antigen stimulation. These receptors were collected from a human donor in good health (CMV status not recorded). Some clones in this sample may be carry-over from other donors' samples.

This rearrangement joins TRBV11-2 to TRBJ2-3; 9 nucleotides align to TRBD1. This CDR3 has 16 residues. Germline CDR1 is SGHAT and CDR2 is FQNNGV. Trimming removed 5 bases from V and 0 bases from J; junction bases left unmatched: 6. In nucleotides, the CDR3 is TGTGCCAGCAGCGTAGGGACAGGGCTCAGCACAGATACGCAGTATTTT. Its translation: CASSVGTGLSTDTQYF.

The sample holds many counts of this clonotype. V usage is TRBV7-8 and J usage is TRBJ1-6; TRBD1 might be the D (6 bases). The V gene's germline CDR1 is SGHVS and CDR2 FQNEAQ. There are 14 residues in the CDR3. Trimming pared 5 bases from V and 8 bases from J, leaving 13 bases between. The CDR3 nucleotides read TGTGCCAGCAGCCCTCCACAGGGCTATTCACCCCTCCACTTT. It encodes CASSPPQGYSPLHF.